The rows below give T cell receptor beta chains drawn from one sample of a study of blood T cell repertoires in COVID-19. TCRdb's copy holds only in-frame clones and misses some; the assay was immunoSEQ multiplex PCR. The sample lists over 45,000 clones, roughly 90% occurring once. Sequenced material: peripheral blood. Receptors originate from a man in his 60s with active COVID-19. Each CDR3 is given with its conserved first and last residue. D genes are given only for firm matches. Part of the rows lack a size; the others show once, few, many or a class for expanded clones.

clone_size	j_call	v_call	d_call	cdr3_nt	cdr3_aa
-	TRBJ2-7	TRBV5-1	TRBD1	TGCGCCAGCAGCTTGGGAGGTCGGACAGGGTCGGACTACGAGCAGTACTTC	CASSLGGRTGSDYEQYF
-	TRBJ2-5	TRBV10-1	TRBD2	TGCGCCAGCAGTGAGTCGAGCGGGGTCCAAGAGACCCAGTACTTC	CASSESSGVQETQYF
-	TRBJ1-1	TRBV5-1	TRBD1	TGCGCCAGCAGCTTGGCGGTGGACAGGGGTAGTGAAGCTTTCTTT	CASSLAVDRGSEAFF
-	TRBJ1-2	TRBV30	TRBD1	TGTGCCTGGGCAGAACAGGGGGTACTAGCCTACACCTTC	CAWAEQGVLAYTF
-	TRBJ1-1	TRBV6-1	TRBD1	TGTGCCAGCAGCGAGGGACAGGGGCAAGCTTTCTTT	CASSEGQGQAFF
-	TRBJ1-2	TRBV21-1	-	TGTGCCAGCAGCACGAAGCCGGACAGGCTCTATGGCTACACCTTC	CASSTKPDRLYGYTF
-	TRBJ2-2	TRBV9	-	TGTGCCAGCAGCGTAGATCTAGCTCCCGGGGAGCTGTTTTTT	CASSVDLAPGELFF
-	TRBJ1-6	TRBV6-5	-	TGTGCCAGCAATTCCTACAATTCACCCCTCCACTTT	CASNSYNSPLHF
-	TRBJ2-7	TRBV10-1	TRBD2	TGCGCCAGCAGTGGGAGATTAGCGGGAGGTTCGCACGAGCAGTACTTC	CASSGRLAGGSHEQYF
-	TRBJ1-4	TRBV4-1	-	TGCGCCAGCAGCCAAGACCACAGGGATTATGAAAAACTGTTTTTT	CASSQDHRDYEKLFF
once	TRBJ2-7	TRBV5-6	TRBD1	TGTGCCAGCAGCTTGGAGAAGACAGGGTGGGGCTCCTACGAGCAGTACTTC	CASSLEKTGWGSYEQYF
-	TRBJ2-1	TRBV11-3	-	TGTGCCAGCAGCTTAGGGGGCCCGGGTGAGCAGTTCTTC	CASSLGGPGEQFF
-	TRBJ2-4	TRBV4-2	-	TGTGCCAGCAGCCTCCGAGGGGGGGGCCTGAAAAACATTCAGTACTTC	CASSLRGGGLKNIQYF
once	TRBJ2-1	TRBV11-2	TRBD2	TGTGCCAGCCGCCCCAGCGGGACTCCCAATGAGCAGTTCTTC	CASRPSGTPNEQFF
-	TRBJ1-5	TRBV5-5	TRBD1	TGTGCCAGCAGCTCGACAGGGGGCGGACGCAATCAGCCCCAGCATTTT	CASSSTGGGRNQPQHF
-	TRBJ1-3	TRBV11-2	-	TGTGCCAGCAGCTTATCTCTTGCGGGAAACACCATATATTTT	CASSLSLAGNTIYF
-	TRBJ2-2	TRBV4-1	TRBD2	TGCGCCAGCAGCCTAGCGGGAGAGATCGGGGAGCTGTTTTTT	CASSLAGEIGELFF
-	TRBJ1-5	TRBV27	-	TGTGCCAGCAGTGTAGGGCGCGGGACCAATCAGCCCCAGCATTTT	CASSVGRGTNQPQHF
-	TRBJ2-1	TRBV3-1/TRBV3-2	-	TGTGCCAGCAGGGGGGCAAATGAGCAGTTCTTC	CASRGANEQFF
-	TRBJ2-1	TRBV7-9	TRBD1	TGTGCCAGCAGTGGACAGGGGAGCTCCTACAATGAGCAGTTCTTC	CASSGQGSSYNEQFF
-	TRBJ2-7	TRBV11-2	-	TGTGCCAGCAGCTTATGGGCACGCTCCTACGAGCAGTACTTC	CASSLWARSYEQYF
-	TRBJ2-7	TRBV21-1	-	TGTGCCCCCAGTGGGCAGGGGGCCTACGAGCAGTACTTC	CAPSGQGAYEQYF
-	TRBJ2-1	TRBV24-1	-	TGTGCCACCAGTGATTTTGACAGGCATGAGCAGTTCTTC	CATSDFDRHEQFF
-	TRBJ2-1	TRBV7-9	TRBD2	TGTGCCAGCAGCTTAGCCCAACTACTAGCGGGAGGGTATGCTGAGCAGTTCTTC	CASSLAQLLAGGYAEQFF
-	TRBJ2-3	TRBV11-3	-	TGTGCCAGCAGCTTGACCGGCGGGATTGGGACAGATACGCAGTATTTT	CASSLTGGIGTDTQYF
once	TRBJ1-2	TRBV27	TRBD1	TGTGCCAGCAGCACCGGGACAGGGGGGAAGTATGGCTACACCTTC	CASSTGTGGKYGYTF
-	TRBJ2-1	TRBV5-1	TRBD1	TGCGCCAGCAGCCGCCCGGGACAGGGATACAATGAGCAGTTCTTC	CASSRPGQGYNEQFF
-	TRBJ1-1	TRBV15	-	TGTGCCACCAATCCCAGGGGGAACACTGAAGCTTTCTTT	CATNPRGNTEAFF
-	TRBJ2-7	TRBV6-5	TRBD2	TGTGCCAGCAGTCCACTAGCGGGAGGGCATTACGAGCAGTACTTC	CASSPLAGGHYEQYF
-	TRBJ1-2	TRBV5-1	TRBD1	TGCGCCAGCAGCTTCGACAGGGGAAACTATGGCTACACCTTC	CASSFDRGNYGYTF
-	TRBJ2-3	TRBV29-1	-	TGCAGCGTTGAAGATCACAACTACCGCACAGATACGCAGTATTTT	CSVEDHNYRTDTQYF
-	TRBJ2-3	TRBV10-1	TRBD2	TGCGCCAGCAGTGGAAATCGAGCGGGAGATCGTGCAGATACGCAGTATTTT	CASSGNRAGDRADTQYF
once	TRBJ2-2	TRBV5-6	-	TGTGCCAGCAGCCTCGTCGCAGGGCGCCCCGGGGAGCTGTTTTTT	CASSLVAGRPGELFF
-	TRBJ2-3	TRBV2	TRBD2	TGTGCCAGCAGTAAGACTAGCGGTATGACAGATACGCAGTATTTT	CASSKTSGMTDTQYF
-	TRBJ2-7	TRBV15	TRBD2	TGTGCCACCAGCCCATACAGCGGGAGCCCATCCTACGAGCAGTACTTC	CATSPYSGSPSYEQYF
-	TRBJ2-3	TRBV5-1	-	TGCGCCAGCAGCCGGGACTGGGGAGATACGCAGTATTTT	CASSRDWGDTQYF
-	TRBJ2-1	TRBV19	-	TGTGCCAGTAGTATAGTTTGGAGTACCAACAATGAGCAGTTCTTC	CASSIVWSTNNEQFF
-	TRBJ1-6	TRBV5-1	-	TGCGCCAGCAGCTTCGAGGGCGATTCACCCCTCCACTTT	CASSFEGDSPLHF
-	TRBJ2-3	TRBV7-2	TRBD2	TGTGCCAGCAGGAAAACTAGCGGGAGCACAGATACGCAGTATTTT	CASRKTSGSTDTQYF
-	TRBJ2-6	TRBV5-1	-	TGCGCCAGCAGCTTGGCCGGGGTCTCCGGGGCCAACGTCCTGACTTTC	CASSLAGVSGANVLTF
-	TRBJ2-2	TRBV5-1	TRBD1	TGCGCCAGCAGCATGACAGGGGTCAAGGCCGGGGAGCTGTTTTTT	CASSMTGVKAGELFF
-	TRBJ2-1	TRBV7-6	TRBD2	TGTGCCAGCAGCTTGTCGGCTAGCGGCAACGAGCAGTTCTTC	CASSLSASGNEQFF
-	TRBJ1-6	TRBV27	-	TGTGCCAGCAGACCGGACAGAAATAATTCACCCCTCCACTTT	CASRPDRNNSPLHF
-	TRBJ2-2	TRBV11-3	-	TGTGCCAGCAGCTTAGGTCCCCCCTCCGGGGAGCTGTTTTTT	CASSLGPPSGELFF
-	TRBJ2-1	TRBV27	-	TGTGCCAGCAGTCTAGGCTTAGGGGGCTACAATGAGCAGTTCTTC	CASSLGLGGYNEQFF
few	TRBJ2-7	TRBV4-2	-	TGTGCCAGCAGCCAAGCGCTTAGGGGAGGCGAGCAGTACTTC	CASSQALRGGEQYF
once	TRBJ2-4	TRBV30	-	TGTGCCTGGAGTCAGGGGGCCAAAAACATTCAGTACTTC	CAWSQGAKNIQYF
-	TRBJ2-3	TRBV14	-	TGTGCCAGCAGCCCGCCCGCGGGCAGGATTAGCACAGATACGCAGTATTTT	CASSPPAGRISTDTQYF
-	TRBJ2-2	TRBV4-1	TRBD2	TGCGCCAGCAGCCAAGGGGCTAGCGGGCAGAACACCGGGGAGCTGTTTTTT	CASSQGASGQNTGELFF